One and the same sample provided the 25 T cell receptor beta chains below, sequenced in a study of blood T cell repertoires in COVID-19. The repertoire was sequenced with immunoSEQ multiplex PCR; TCRdb's copy has only in-frame clones and lacks some. The sample includes approximately 330,000 clones, approximately 88% of them seen just once. Sequenced sample: peripheral blood. The receptors were sampled from a man under 40 with COVID-19, enrolled during active disease.

The CDR3 DNA reads TGTGCTAGTGGTTTGACAGTAGCGGACTCCTACAATGAGCAGTTCTTC. Amino acid sequence: CASGLTVADSYNEQFF. The V and J genes are TRBV12-5 and TRBJ2-1; the D gene is possibly TRBD2 (6 bases). The V and J ends lost 2 bases and 0 bases respectively, with 11 bases between them. CDR3 size: 16 residues. Germline CDR1 is LGHNT and CDR2 is FRNRAP.

The chain employs TRBV2 and TRBJ2-1; TRBD1 might be the D (6 bases). CDR3 size: 16 residues. Trimming shortened V by 6 bases and J by 5 bases, and 20 bases separated the two germline ends. The germline V gene has CDR1 SNHLY and CDR2 FYNNEI. The CDR3 here is CASRRGSGRLNNEQFF. The CDR3 DNA sequence: TGTGCCAGCAGAAGGGGGTCCGGGCGGTTAAACAATGAGCAGTTCTTC. The full variable domain, its missing parts supplied by reference TRBV2 and TRBJ2-1, is EPEVTQTPSHQVTQMGQEVILRCVPISNHLYFYWYRQILGQKVEFLVSFYNNEISEKSEIFDDQFSVERPDGSNFTLKIRSTKLEDSAMYFCASRRGSGRLNNEQFFGPGTRLTVL.

This clone was observed a single time. The chain recombines TRBV2 with TRBJ1-6, with a possible D match to TRBD1 (5 bases). The CDR3 has 15 residues. The V end was cut by 6 bases, the J end by 0 bases, with 9 bases between. The germline gives CDR1 SNHLY, CDR2 FYNNEI. The CDR3 DNA reads TGTGCCAGCAGACAGGCGCGCTCCTATAATTCACCCCTCCACTTT. Amino acids: CASRQARSYNSPLHF.

This chain joins TRBV5-1 and TRBJ2-7; tentatively, D is TRBD1 (5 bases). In germline, CDR1 is SGHRS, CDR2 YFSETQ. The V end lost 0 bases, the J end lost 2 bases, and 9 bases lay between the germline ends. There are 14 residues in the CDR3. This chain's CDR3 is CASSLGTFTYEQYF. CDR3 in DNA: TGCGCCAGCAGCTTGGGGACATTCACCTACGAGCAGTACTTC.

The rearrangement uses TRBV10-3 and TRBJ1-5; maybe TRBD1 (5 bases). CDR1 is ENHRY and CDR2 is SYGVKD in the germline V gene. The CDR3 sequence is 15 residues long. The V gene lost 0 bases and the J gene lost 2 bases, with 8 bases spanning the gap. The CDR3 loop reads CAISESGAGNQPQHF. CDR3 DNA sequence: TGTGCCATCAGTGAGTCAGGGGCCGGCAATCAGCCCCAGCATTTT.

The genes are TRBV19 and TRBJ2-3; TRBD2 is a possible D gene (5 bases). Between the trimmed V and J ends, which lost 1 base and 1 base, there was a span of 9 bases. CDR3 length: 15 residues. Germline V CDR1 and CDR2: LNHDA, SQIVND (reference sequence). CDR3 DNA: TGTGCCAGTAGTATAGTGAGTAGCGGCACAGATACGCAGTATTTT. Protein sequence: CASSIVSSGTDTQYF.

V is TRBV19 and J is TRBJ2-4; tentative D call: TRBD2 (6 bases). Germline V CDR1 and CDR2: LNHDA, SQIVND (reference sequence). This CDR3 spans 16 amino acids. Trimming left V 5 bases short and J 7 bases short, with 21 bases between. CDR3 sequence (DNA): TGTGCCAGTAGTCAAGGAGGGATGCGGACGGGTAACATTCAGTACTTC. This codes for CASSQGGMRTGNIQYF.

This rearrangement joins TRBV6-5 to TRBJ1-5; the D is unclear. CDR1 and CDR2 from the germline V gene are MNHEY and SVGAGI. V lost 6 bases and J lost 0, with 6 bases in between. The CDR3 length is 13 residues. The CDR3 protein is CASSLDSNQPQHF. The CDR3 nucleotides are TGTGCCAGCAGCCTAGATAGCAATCAGCCCCAGCATTTT.

This clone was observed a single time. The chain joins TRBV6-6 to TRBJ1-1; D call uncertain. V lost 2 bases and J 10 bases, leaving 5 bases between the germline ends. The CDR3 spans 10 residues. The germline V gene encodes CDR1 MNHNY and CDR2 SVGAGI (reference sequence). CDR3 loop: CASSYPSAFF. DNA for the CDR3: TGTGCCAGCAGTTACCCGTCAGCTTTCTTT.

This clone is a singleton in its sample. The chain has TRBV11-3 and TRBJ2-2; D might be TRBD2 (5 bases). The germline gives CDR1 SGHNT, CDR2 YENEEA. Trimming stripped 5 bases from V and 8 bases from J, with 15 bases between. The CDR3 spans 14 residues. The CDR3 protein is CASSNSGWAGELFF. The CDR3 nucleotides read TGTGCCAGCAGCAATTCGGGGTGGGCGGGGGAGCTGTTTTTT.

This rearrangement joins TRBV19 to TRBJ1-5; D remains ambiguous. The CDR3 has 12 residues. The ends were cut back, 7 bases at V and 4 bases at J, with 8 bases in the middle. The V gene's germline CDR1 is LNHDA and CDR2 SQIVND (reference sequence). The CDR3, as DNA: TGTGCCAGTAATTCAGGAAATCAGCCCCAGCATTTT. It encodes CASNSGNQPQHF.

The rearrangement uses TRBV5-1 and TRBJ2-1, with 7 bases lining up with TRBD1. This CDR3 region has 12 residues. CDR1 is SGHRS and CDR2 is YFSETQ in the germline V gene. After removal of 0 bases from V and 11 bases from J, the junction contained 2 bases not matched to a gene. The CDR3 DNA reads TGCGCCAGCAGCTTGGCAGGGGGTCAGCAGTTCTTC. Residues: CASSLAGGQQFF.

The CDR3 region is CASTGGGTVAEKLFF. DNA of the CDR3: TGTGCCAGCACCGGGGGGGGGACAGTGGCTGAAAAACTGTTTTTT. V usage is TRBV6-5 and J usage is TRBJ1-4; 7 bases match TRBD1. Germline V gene data show CDR1 as MNHEY and CDR2 as SVGAGI. The V gene end was trimmed by 7 bases and the J gene end by 7 bases; junction bases not matched to a gene: 12. The CDR3 length is 15 residues.

The chain employs TRBV28 and TRBJ1-1; 7 bases agree with TRBD1. CDR1 and CDR2 from the germline V gene are MDHEN and SYDVKM. CDR3 size: 14 residues. V shed 6 bases, J shed 6 bases, and the junction held 10 bases outside the gene matches. Here the CDR3 DNA reads TGTGCCAGCAGGCCCGACAGGGATGGAGCTGAAGCTTTCTTT. The encoded protein is CASRPDRDGAEAFF.

CDR3 loop: CASSSRRTEKEGRYGYTF. Written as DNA, the CDR3 is TGTGCCAGCAGCTCCCGCCGGACAGAGAAGGAAGGCAGATATGGCTACACCTTC. This chain links TRBV7-9 with TRBJ1-2, with a weak D call TRBD1 (6 bases). This CDR3 region has 18 residues. Germline V gene sequence: CDR1 SEHNR, CDR2 FQNEAQ (reference sequence). Between the trimmed V and J ends, which lost 4 bases and 5 bases, there was a span of 26 bases. Variable domain in full (rest from reference TRBV7-9 and TRBJ1-2): DTGVSQNPRHKITKRGQNVTFRCDPISEHNRLYWYRQTLGQGPEFLTYFQNEAQLEKSRLLSDRFSAERPKGSFSTLEIQRTEQGDSAMYLCASSSRRTEKEGRYGYTFGSGTRLTVV.

The chain joins TRBV7-2 to TRBJ2-1, with TRBD2 matching 10 bases. The CDR3 has 16 residues. The J segment lost 0 bases and the V segment lost 5 bases, leaving 4 bases of the junction unmatched. Per the germline V gene, CDR1 is SGHTA and CDR2 is FQGNSA. This CDR3 reads CASSLTSGVSYNEQFF. The CDR3 DNA follows: TGTGCCAGCAGCCTAACTAGCGGGGTCTCCTACAATGAGCAGTTCTTC.

The gene calls are TRBV4-2 and TRBJ2-7; D is unclear. Germline CDR1 is LGHNA and CDR2 is YNFKEQ. The CDR3 has 15 residues. V was pared by 1 base and J by 6 bases, with 16 bases between. The CDR3 reads CASSQVEPSTGEQYF. CDR3 coding DNA: TGTGCCAGCAGCCAAGTTGAACCTTCCACTGGCGAGCAGTACTTC.

The V and J genes are TRBV7-2 and TRBJ1-4; D is undetermined. Trimming removed 0 bases from V and 6 bases from J, with 11 bases in between. Germline-derived CDR1 and CDR2 are SGHTA and FQGNSA. The CDR3 has 15 amino acids. The CDR3 coding sequence is TGTGCCAGCAGCTTAGCGGACGGCGGGGATGAAAAACTGTTTTTT. Translation gives CASSLADGGDEKLFF.

The chain couples TRBV7-9 to TRBJ1-5; D possibly corresponds to TRBD1 (6 bases). Trimming stripped 1 base from V and 2 bases from J, with 9 bases between. The germline V gene encodes CDR1 SEHNR and CDR2 FQNEAQ (reference sequence). This CDR3 is built from 15 residues. CDR3 coding DNA: TGTGCCAGCAGCTTAGTGGGGGCGGGCAATCAGCCCCAGCATTTT. Translation: CASSLVGAGNQPQHF.

V is TRBV4-3 and J is TRBJ2-1; D unresolved. Trimming removed 4 bases at V and 0 bases at J, with 10 bases between. The CDR3 sequence is 15 residues long. Per the germline V gene, CDR1 is LGHNA and CDR2 is YSLEER. The CDR3, as DNA: TGCGCCAGCAGCCCTCCAGCGAGCTCCTACAATGAGCAGTTCTTC. This translates into CASSPPASSYNEQFF.

This clone turned up a few times. This rearrangement joins TRBV7-9 to TRBJ2-7, with TRBD1 as a possible D gene (6 bases). This CDR3 spans 15 amino acids. The germline CDR1 and CDR2 sequences are SEHNR and FQNEAQ (reference sequence). V was shortened by 5 bases and J by 5 bases, with 19 bases between the two germline ends. CDR3 sequence reads: CASSPSPTGINEQYF. The CDR3, as DNA: TGTGCCAGCAGCCCTAGCCCGACAGGAATTAACGAGCAGTACTTC.

V gene TRBV2 combines with J gene TRBJ2-3; a possible D gene is TRBD1 (6 bases). This CDR3 region has 14 residues. Trimming shortened V by 6 bases and J by 4 bases, and 14 bases separated the two germline ends. Per the germline V gene, CDR1 is SNHLY and CDR2 is FYNNEI. The CDR3 protein is CASSQERTADTQYF. The CDR3 DNA is TGTGCCAGCAGCCAAGAGAGGACAGCAGATACGCAGTATTTT. Combining the CDR3 with reference TRBV2 and TRBJ2-3 gives the whole variable domain EPEVTQTPSHQVTQMGQEVILRCVPISNHLYFYWYRQILGQKVEFLVSFYNNEISEKSEIFDDQFSVERPDGSNFTLKIRSTKLEDSAMYFCASSQERTADTQYFGPGTRLTVL.

The V call is TRBV6-5, the J call TRBJ1-5; TRBD1 agrees at 11 bases. CDR3 size: 15 residues. Trimming removed 8 bases from V and 4 bases from J; junction bases left unmatched: 7. Germline CDR1 MNHEY, CDR2 SVGAGI. Here the CDR3 DNA reads TGTGCCAGCGGATCCGGGACAGGGGGAAATCAGCCCCAGCATTTT. This encodes CASGSGTGGNQPQHF.

This clone is a singleton in its sample. The chain has TRBV19 and TRBJ1-4; D perhaps matches TRBD1 (5 bases). Germline CDR1 LNHDA, CDR2 SQIVND (reference sequence). Trimming left V 1 base short and J 3 bases short, with 9 bases between. This CDR3 has 15 residues. The DNA of the CDR3 is TGTGCCAGTAGTATAGTCGGGGGTCCTAATGAAAAACTGTTTTTT. It is translated as CASSIVGGPNEKLFF.

The gene calls are TRBV27 and TRBJ1-2, with 9 bases fitting TRBD1. Germline CDR1 reads MNHEY; CDR2 reads SMNVEV (reference sequence). V was clipped by 5 bases and J by 2 bases; unmatched bases: 21. The length of the CDR3 is 20 residues. The CDR3 coding sequence is TGTGCCAGCAGTCCCTACATCCAGAACAACAGGGACAGGGAAAACTATGGCTACACCTTC. It yields the protein CASSPYIQNNRDRENYGYTF.